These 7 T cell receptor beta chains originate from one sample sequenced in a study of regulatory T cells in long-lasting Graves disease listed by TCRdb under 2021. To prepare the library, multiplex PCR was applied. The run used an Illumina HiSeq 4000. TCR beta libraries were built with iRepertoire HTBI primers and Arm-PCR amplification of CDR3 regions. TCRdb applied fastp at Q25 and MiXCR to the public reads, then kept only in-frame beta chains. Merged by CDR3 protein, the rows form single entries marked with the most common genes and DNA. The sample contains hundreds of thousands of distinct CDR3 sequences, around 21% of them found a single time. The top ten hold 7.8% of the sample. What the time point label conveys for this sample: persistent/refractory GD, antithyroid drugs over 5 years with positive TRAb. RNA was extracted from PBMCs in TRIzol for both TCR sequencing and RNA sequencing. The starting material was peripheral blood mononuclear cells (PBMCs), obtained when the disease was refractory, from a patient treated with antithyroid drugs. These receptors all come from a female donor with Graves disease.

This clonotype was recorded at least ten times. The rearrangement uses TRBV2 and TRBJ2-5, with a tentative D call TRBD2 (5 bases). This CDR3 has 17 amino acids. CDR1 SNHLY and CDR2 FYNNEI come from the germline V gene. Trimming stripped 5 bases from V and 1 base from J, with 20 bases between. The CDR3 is CASSSSLGGLFQETQYF. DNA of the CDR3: TGTGCCAGCAGTTCAAGCCTTGGAGGACTGTTCCAAGAGACCCAGTACTTC.

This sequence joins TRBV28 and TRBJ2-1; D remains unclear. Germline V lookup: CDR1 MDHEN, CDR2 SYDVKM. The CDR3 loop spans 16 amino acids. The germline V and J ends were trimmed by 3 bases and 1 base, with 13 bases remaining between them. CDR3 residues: CASSLGGGRSYNEQFF. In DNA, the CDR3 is TGTGCCAGCAGTTTGGGTGGCGGTAGATCCTACAATGAGCAGTTCTTC.

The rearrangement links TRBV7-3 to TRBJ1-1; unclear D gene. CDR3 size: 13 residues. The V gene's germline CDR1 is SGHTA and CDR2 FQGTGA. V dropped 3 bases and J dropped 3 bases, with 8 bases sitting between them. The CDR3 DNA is TGTGCCAGCAGCTTGGAGATGTACACTGAAGCTTTCTTT. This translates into CASSLEMYTEAFF.

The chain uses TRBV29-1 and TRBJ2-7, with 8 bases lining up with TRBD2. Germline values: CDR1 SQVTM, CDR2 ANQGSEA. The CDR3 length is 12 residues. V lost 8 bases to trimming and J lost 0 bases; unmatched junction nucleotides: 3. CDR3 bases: TGCAGCACCGGGACTAGCTCCTACGAGCAGTACTTC. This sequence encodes CSTGTSSYEQYF.

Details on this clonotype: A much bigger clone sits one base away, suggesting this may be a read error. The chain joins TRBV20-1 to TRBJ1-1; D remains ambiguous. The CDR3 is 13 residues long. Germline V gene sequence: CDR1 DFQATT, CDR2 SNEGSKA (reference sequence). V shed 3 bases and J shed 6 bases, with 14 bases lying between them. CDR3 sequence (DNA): TGCAGTGCTAGGGACGGACGAGACGCTGAAGCTTTCTTT. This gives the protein CSARDGRDAEAFF.

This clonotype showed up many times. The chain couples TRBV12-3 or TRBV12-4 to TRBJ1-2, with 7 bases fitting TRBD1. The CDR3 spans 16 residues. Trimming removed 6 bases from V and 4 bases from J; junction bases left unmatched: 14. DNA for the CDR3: TGTGCCAGCAGCCAACTAGACAGGGTGCCGCTCTATGGCTACACCTTC. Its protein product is CASSQLDRVPLYGYTF.

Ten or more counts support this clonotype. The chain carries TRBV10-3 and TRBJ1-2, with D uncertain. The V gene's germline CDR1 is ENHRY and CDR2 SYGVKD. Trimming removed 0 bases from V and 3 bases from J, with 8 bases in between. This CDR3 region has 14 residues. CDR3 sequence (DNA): TGTGCCATCAGTGAGTCGACGGGGTACTATGGCTACACCTTC. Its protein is CAISESTGYYGYTF.